The clone carrying this T cell receptor beta chain has a handful of counts. Its antigen is currently unknown. These data are taken from a study of T cells after yellow fever vaccination. MiXCR was run by TCRdb on the 5' RACE reads, yielding one entry per CDR3 protein. The table has about 340,000 distinct CDR3 sequences, 4% seen once. The germline V and J ends were trimmed by 3 bases and 2 bases, with 11 bases remaining between them. CDR1 is DFQATT, CDR2 SNEGSKA, per germline (reference sequence). The CDR3 length is 13 residues. The study's findings and limits: The appearance of a small share of clonotypes in both CD4 and CD8 compartments was observed. The study re-detected most primary-vaccination clones after the booster (roughly 96% CD4, around 89% CD8). It was a weaker secondary response, yet one that peaked faster, at day 5 versus 15. Abundant bulk-derived clonotypes could contaminate FACS-sorted repertoires.

The receptor's source is a man between 18 and 35 years old who received the YFV17D yellow fever vaccine. V usage is TRBV20-1 and J usage is TRBJ2-7; D is possibly TRBD1 (5 bases). The sample in question was PBMCs, obtained 5 days after the yellow fever booster vaccination. In nucleotides, the CDR3 is TGCAGTGCTAGCTCGCGACAGACCTACGAGCAGTACTTC. As protein: CSASSRQTYEQYF.